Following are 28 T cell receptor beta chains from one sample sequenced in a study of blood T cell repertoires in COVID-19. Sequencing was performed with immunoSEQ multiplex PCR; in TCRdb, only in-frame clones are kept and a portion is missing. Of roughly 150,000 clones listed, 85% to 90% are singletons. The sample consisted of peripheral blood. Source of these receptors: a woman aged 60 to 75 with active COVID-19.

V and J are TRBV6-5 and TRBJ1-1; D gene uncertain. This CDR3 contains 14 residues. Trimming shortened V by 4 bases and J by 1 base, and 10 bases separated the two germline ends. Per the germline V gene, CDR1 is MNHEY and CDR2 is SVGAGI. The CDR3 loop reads CASSSPRGNTEAFF. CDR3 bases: TGTGCCAGCAGTTCTCCCCGGGGGAACACTGAAGCTTTCTTT.

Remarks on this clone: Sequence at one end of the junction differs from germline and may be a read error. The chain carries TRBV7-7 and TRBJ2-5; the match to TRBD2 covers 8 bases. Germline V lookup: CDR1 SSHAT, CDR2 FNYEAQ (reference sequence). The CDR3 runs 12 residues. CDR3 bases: TGTGCTAGCAGCTTTGCGGGGGGGACCCAGTACTTC. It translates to CASSFAGGTQYF.

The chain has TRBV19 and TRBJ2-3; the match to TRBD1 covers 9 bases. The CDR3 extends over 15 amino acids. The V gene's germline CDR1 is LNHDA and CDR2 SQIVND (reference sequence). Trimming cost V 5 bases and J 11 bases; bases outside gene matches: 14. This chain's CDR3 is CASSLRTGAQIGQYF. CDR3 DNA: TGTGCCAGTAGTCTCAGGACAGGGGCACAGATAGGGCAGTATTTT.

This CDR3 is CASSRYGQTYEQYF. The CDR3 DNA sequence: TGTGCCAGCAGCCGGTACGGACAGACATACGAGCAGTACTTC. The chain links TRBV9 to TRBJ2-7, with D possibly being TRBD1 (6 bases). From germline, CDR1 is SGDLS and CDR2 YYNGEE. This CDR3 is 14 amino acids long. V gave up 4 bases and J gave up 4 bases, with 15 bases separating them.

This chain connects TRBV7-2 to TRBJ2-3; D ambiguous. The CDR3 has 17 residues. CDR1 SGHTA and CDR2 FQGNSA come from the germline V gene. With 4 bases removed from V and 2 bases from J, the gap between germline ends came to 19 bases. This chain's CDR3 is CASSSRRSTYSTDTQYF. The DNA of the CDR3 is TGTGCCAGCAGCTCGCGTCGGAGCACCTATTCCACAGATACGCAGTATTTT.

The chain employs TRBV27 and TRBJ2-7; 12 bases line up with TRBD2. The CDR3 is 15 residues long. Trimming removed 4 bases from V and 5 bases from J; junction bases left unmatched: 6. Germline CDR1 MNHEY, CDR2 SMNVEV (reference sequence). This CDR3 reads CASSSRTSGIHEQYF. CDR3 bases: TGTGCCAGCAGTTCCAGGACTAGCGGGATCCACGAGCAGTACTTC.

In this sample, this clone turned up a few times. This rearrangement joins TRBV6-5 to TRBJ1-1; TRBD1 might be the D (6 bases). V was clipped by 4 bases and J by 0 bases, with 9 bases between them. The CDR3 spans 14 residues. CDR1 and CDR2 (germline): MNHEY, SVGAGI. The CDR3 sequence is CASSFTGMNTEAFF. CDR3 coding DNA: TGTGCCAGCAGTTTTACAGGGATGAACACTGAAGCTTTCTTT.

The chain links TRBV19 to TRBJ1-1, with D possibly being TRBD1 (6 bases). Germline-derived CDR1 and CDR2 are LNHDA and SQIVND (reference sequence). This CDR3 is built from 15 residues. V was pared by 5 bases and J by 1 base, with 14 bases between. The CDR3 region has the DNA TGTGCCAGTAGTCTCCATCAGGGGTCGAACACTGAAGCTTTCTTT. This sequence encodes CASSLHQGSNTEAFF.

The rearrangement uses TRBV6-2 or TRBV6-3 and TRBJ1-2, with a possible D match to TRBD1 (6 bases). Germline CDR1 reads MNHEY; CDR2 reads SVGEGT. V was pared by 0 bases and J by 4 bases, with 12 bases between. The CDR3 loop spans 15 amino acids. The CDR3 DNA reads TGTGCCAGCAGTTACTCCTCAGGGGCCTCCTATGGCTACACCTTC. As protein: CASSYSSGASYGYTF.

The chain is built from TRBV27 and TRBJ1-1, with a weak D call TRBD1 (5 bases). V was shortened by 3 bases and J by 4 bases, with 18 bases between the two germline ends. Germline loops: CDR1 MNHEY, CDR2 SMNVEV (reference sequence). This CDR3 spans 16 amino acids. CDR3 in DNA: TGTGCCAGCAGTTTTGGGGCCAGACTAGGAGGCACTGAAGCTTTCTTT. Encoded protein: CASSFGARLGGTEAFF.

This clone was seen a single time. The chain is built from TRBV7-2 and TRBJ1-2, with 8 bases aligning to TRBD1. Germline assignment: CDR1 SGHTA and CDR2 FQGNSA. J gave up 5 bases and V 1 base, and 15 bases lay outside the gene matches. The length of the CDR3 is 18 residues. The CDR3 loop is CASSLGGGRTGPHYGYTF. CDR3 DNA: TGTGCCAGCAGCTTAGGGGGGGGTCGGACAGGGCCGCATTATGGCTACACCTTC.

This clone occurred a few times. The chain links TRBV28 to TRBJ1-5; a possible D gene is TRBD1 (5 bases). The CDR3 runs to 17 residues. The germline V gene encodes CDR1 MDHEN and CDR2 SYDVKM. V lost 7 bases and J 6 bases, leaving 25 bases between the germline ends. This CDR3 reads CASNPLAREVLGQPQHF. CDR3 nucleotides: TGTGCCAGCAACCCTTTGGCCAGGGAGGTGTTAGGTCAGCCCCAGCATTTT.

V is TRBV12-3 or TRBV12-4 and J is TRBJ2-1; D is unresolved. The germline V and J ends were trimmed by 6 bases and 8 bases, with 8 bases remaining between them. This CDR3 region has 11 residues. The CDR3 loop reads CASSRLHEQFF. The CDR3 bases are TGTGCCAGCAGCAGGCTCCATGAGCAGTTCTTC.

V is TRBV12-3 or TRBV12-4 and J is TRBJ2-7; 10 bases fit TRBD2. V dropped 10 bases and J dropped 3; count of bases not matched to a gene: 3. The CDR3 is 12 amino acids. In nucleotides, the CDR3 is TGTGCCATCCGACTAGCGGGCTACGAGCAGTACTTC. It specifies CAIRLAGYEQYF.

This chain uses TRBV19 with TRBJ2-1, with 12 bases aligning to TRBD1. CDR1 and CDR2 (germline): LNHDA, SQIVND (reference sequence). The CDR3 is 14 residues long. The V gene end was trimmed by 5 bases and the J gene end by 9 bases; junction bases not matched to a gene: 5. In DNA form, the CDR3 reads TGTGCCAGTAGTCCGGGACAGGGGGCCGGTGAGCAGTTCTTC. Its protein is CASSPGQGAGEQFF. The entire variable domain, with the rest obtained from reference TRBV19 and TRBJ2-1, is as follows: DGGITQSPKYLFRKEGQNVTLSCEQNLNHDAMYWYRQDPGQGLRLIYYSQIVNDFQKGDIAEGYSVSREKKESFPLTVTSAQKNPTAFYLCASSPGQGAGEQFFGPGTRLTVL.

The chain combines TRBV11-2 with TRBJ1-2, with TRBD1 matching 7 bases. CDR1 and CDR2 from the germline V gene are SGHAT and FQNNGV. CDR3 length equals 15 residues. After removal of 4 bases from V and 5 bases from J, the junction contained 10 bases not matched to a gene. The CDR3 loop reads CASSSPTDREYGYTF. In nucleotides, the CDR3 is TGTGCCAGCAGCTCACCAACCGACAGGGAATATGGCTACACCTTC.

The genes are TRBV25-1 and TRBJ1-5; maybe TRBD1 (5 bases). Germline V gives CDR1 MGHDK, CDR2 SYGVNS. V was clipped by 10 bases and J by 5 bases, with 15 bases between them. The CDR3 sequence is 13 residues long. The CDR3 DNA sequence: TGTGCCACCCGGGGGGGTCGGGATCAGCCCCAGCATTTT. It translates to CATRGGRDQPQHF.

In DNA form, the CDR3 reads TGTGCCATCAGTGAGTCTTACGAGACTAGCGGGTTCTGGGGGTCCTACGAGCAGTACTTC. Its protein is CAISESYETSGFWGSYEQYF. The chain recombines TRBV10-3 with TRBJ2-7, with TRBD2 matching 10 bases. Trimming at V came to 0 bases and at J to 1 base, leaving 15 bases not matched to a gene. Germline CDR1 ENHRY, CDR2 SYGVKD. CDR3 length equals 20 residues.

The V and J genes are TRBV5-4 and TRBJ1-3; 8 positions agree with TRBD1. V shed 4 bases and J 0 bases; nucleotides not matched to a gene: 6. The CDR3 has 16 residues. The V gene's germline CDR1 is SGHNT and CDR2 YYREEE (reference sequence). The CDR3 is CASSLQGVNSGNTIYF. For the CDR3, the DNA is TGTGCCAGCAGCCTACAGGGGGTGAACTCTGGAAACACCATATATTTT.

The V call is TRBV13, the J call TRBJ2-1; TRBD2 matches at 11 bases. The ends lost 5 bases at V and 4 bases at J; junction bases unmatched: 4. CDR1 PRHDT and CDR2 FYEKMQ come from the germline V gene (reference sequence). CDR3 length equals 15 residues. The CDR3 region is CASSGTSGFYNEQFF. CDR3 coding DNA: TGTGCCAGCAGCGGGACTAGCGGCTTTTACAATGAGCAGTTCTTC.

The CDR3 protein is CASSLQGGVQETQYF. CDR3 in DNA: TGTGCCAGCAGCTTACAGGGAGGAGTACAAGAGACCCAGTACTTC. The J gene is TRBJ2-5, the V gene TRBV11-1, with a tentative D call TRBD2 (6 bases). CDR3 length: 15 amino acids. The germline V and J ends were trimmed by 2 bases and 2 bases, with 12 bases remaining between them. Germline CDR1 and CDR2: SGHAT and FQDESV (reference sequence). The complete variable domain, with remaining parts taken from reference TRBV11-1 and TRBJ2-5, reads EAEVAQSPRYKITEKSQAVAFWCDPISGHATLYWYRQILGQGPELLVQFQDESVVDDSQLPKDRFSAERLKGVDSTLKIQPAELGDSAMYLCASSLQGGVQETQYFGPGTRLLVL.

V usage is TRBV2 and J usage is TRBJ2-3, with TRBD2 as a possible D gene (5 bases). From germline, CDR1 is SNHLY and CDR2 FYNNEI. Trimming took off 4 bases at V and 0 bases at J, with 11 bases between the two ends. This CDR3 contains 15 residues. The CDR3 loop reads CASSGLSGSTDTQYF. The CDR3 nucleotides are TGTGCCAGCAGTGGTTTGTCGGGGAGCACAGATACGCAGTATTTT. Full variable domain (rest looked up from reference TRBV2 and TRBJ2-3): EPEVTQTPSHQVTQMGQEVILRCVPISNHLYFYWYRQILGQKVEFLVSFYNNEISEKSEIFDDQFSVERPDGSNFTLKIRSTKLEDSAMYFCASSGLSGSTDTQYFGPGTRLTVL.

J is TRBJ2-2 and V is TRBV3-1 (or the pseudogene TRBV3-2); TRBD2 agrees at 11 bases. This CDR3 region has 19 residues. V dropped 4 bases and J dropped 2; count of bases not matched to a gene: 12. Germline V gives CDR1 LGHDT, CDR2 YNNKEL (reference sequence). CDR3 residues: CASSPRISGRASNTGELFF. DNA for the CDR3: TGTGCCAGCAGCCCCCGTATTAGCGGGAGGGCCTCAAACACCGGGGAGCTGTTTTTT.

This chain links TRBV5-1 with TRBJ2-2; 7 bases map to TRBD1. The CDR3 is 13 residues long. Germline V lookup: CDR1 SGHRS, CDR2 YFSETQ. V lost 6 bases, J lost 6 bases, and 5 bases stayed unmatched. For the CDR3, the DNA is TGCGCCAGCACCACGCAGGGGGCCGGGGAGCTGTTTTTT. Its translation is CASTTQGAGELFF.

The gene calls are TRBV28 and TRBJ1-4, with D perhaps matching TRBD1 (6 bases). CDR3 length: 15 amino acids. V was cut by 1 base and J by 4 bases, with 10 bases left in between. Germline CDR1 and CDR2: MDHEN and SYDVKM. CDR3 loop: CASSLSQGFNEKLFF. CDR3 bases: TGTGCCAGCAGTTTATCCCAGGGGTTTAATGAAAAACTGTTTTTT.

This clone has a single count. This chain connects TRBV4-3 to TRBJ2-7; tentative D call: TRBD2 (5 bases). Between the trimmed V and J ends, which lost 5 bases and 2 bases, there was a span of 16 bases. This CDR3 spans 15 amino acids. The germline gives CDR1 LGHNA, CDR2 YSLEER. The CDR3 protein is CASSWELLGPYEQYF. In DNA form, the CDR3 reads TGCGCCAGCAGCTGGGAGTTGTTAGGCCCCTACGAGCAGTACTTC.

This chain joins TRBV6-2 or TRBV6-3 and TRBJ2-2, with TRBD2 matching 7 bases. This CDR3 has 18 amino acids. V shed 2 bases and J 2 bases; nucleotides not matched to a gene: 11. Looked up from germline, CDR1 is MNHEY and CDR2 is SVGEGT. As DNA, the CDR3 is TGTGCCAGCAGTTACCCCCGGGCGGGGGTTGGTAACACCGGGGAGCTGTTTTTT. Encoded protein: CASSYPRAGVGNTGELFF.

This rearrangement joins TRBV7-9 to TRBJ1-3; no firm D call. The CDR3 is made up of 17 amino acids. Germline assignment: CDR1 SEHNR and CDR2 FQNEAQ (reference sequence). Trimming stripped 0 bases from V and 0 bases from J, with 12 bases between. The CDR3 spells CASSLARPGTSGNTIYF. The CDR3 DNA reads TGTGCCAGCAGCTTAGCGCGTCCAGGCACCTCTGGAAACACCATATATTTT.